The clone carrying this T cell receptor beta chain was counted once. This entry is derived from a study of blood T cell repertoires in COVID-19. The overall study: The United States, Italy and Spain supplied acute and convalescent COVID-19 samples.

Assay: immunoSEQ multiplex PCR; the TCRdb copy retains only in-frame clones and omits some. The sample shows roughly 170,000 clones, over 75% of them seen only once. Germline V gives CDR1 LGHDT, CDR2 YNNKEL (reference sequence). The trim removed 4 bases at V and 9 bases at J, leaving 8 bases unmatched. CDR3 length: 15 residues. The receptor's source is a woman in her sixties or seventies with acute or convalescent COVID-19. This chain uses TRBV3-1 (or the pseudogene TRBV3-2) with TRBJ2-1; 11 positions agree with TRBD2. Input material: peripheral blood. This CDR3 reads CASSPFLAGGSEQFF. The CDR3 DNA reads TGTGCCAGCAGCCCATTTCTAGCGGGAGGTTCTGAGCAGTTCTTC.